This entry is about one TCR beta chain. Source study methods: Estimation of nucleated cell counts was performed using reference gene primer amplification. TCRdb keeps only in-frame clones here, not all; method: immunoSEQ multiplex PCR. V, J and clone size derive from that table, while D and trimming were established from the DNA sequence. Altogether more than 200,000 clones are present, about nine tenths being singletons, with the ten largest covering 4.4%. This record belongs to a study of blood T cell repertoires in COVID-19. Across the study: Collection of acute and convalescent COVID-19 samples took place in the United States, Italy and Spain. The analysed material was cDNA or gDNA that came from T cells, B-cell-depleted T cells, or PBMCs.

V was cut by 3 bases and J by 2 bases, with 8 bases left in between. The V gene's germline CDR1 is ENHRY and CDR2 SYGVKD. This CDR3 is 14 amino acids long. The receptor was isolated from a man aged 50-60 years with acute or convalescent COVID-19. Material: peripheral blood. The chain uses TRBV10-3 and TRBJ1-3; TRBD1 might be the D (5 bases). CDR3: CAISEWGAGNTIYF. CDR3 DNA: TGTGCCATCAGTGAATGGGGGGCTGGAAACACCATATATTTT.